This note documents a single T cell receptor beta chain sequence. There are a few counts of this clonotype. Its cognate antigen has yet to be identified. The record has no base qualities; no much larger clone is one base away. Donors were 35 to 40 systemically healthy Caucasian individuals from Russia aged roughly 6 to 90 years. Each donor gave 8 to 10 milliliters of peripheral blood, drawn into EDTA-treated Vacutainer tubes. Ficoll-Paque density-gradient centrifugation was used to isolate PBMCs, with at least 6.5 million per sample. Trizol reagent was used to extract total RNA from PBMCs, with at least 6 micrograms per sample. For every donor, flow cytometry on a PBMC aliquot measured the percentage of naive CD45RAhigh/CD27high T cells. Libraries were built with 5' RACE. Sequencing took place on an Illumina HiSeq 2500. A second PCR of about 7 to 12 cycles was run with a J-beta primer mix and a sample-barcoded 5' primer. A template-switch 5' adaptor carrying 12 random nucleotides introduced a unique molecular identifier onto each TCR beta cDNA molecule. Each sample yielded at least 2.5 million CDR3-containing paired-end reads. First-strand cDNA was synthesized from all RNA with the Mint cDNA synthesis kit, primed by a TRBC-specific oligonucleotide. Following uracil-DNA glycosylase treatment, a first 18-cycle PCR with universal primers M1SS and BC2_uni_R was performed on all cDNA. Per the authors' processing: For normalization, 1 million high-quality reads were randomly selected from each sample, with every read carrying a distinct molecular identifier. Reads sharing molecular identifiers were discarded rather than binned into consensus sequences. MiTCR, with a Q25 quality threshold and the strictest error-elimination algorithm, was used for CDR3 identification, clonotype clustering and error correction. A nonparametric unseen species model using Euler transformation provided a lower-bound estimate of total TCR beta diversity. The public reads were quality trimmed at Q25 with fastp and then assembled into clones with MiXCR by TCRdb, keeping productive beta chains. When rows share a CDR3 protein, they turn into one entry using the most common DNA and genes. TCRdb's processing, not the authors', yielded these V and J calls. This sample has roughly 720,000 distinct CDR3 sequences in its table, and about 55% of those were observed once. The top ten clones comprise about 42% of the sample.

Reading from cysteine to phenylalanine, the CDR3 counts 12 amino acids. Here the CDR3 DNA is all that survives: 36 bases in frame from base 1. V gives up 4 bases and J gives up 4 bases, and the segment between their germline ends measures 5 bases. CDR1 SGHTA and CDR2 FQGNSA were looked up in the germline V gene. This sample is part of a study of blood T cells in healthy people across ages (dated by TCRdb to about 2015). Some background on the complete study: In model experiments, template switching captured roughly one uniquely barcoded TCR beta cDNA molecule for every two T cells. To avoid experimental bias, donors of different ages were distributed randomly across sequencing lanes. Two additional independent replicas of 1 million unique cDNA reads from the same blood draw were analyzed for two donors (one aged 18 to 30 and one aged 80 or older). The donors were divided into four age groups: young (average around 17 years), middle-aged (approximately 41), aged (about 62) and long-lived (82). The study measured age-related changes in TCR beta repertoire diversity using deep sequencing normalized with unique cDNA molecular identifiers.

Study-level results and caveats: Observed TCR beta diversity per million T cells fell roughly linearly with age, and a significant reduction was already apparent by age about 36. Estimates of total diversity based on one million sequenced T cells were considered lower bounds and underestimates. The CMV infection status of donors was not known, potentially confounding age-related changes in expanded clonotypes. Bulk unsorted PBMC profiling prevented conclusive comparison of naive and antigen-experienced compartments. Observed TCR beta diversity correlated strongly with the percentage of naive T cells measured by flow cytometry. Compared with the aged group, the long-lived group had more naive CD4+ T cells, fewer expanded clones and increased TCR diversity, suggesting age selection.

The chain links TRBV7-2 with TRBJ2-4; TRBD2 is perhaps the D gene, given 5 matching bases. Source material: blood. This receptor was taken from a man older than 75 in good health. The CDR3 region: CASSSGKNIQYF. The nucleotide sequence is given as TGTGCCAGCAGCTCGGGGAAAAACATTCAGTACTTC.